A selection of T cell receptor beta chains follows, all from one sample in a study of blood T cell repertoires in COVID-19. TCRdb's table, derived via immunoSEQ multiplex PCR, lists solely in-frame clones and lacks some. The profile covers around 70,000 clones, with 91% appearing a single time and about 7.9% taken by the ten largest. Sequencing used peripheral blood. These receptors were obtained from a human donor in a cohort sampled during active COVID-19. Each CDR3 is given with its conserved first and last residue. Each record gives: V gene, CDR3 protein.

V: TRBV6-1; CDR3: CASSEPSGRSGYEQYF
V: TRBV19; CDR3: CASKDRGHQPQHF
V: TRBV5-1; CDR3: CASSLGGVTDTQYF
V: TRBV11-2; CDR3: CASSFGRKNTEAFF
V: TRBV5-5; CDR3: CASSLGSNYGYTF
V: TRBV7-7; CDR3: CASSRDRQDTQYF
V: TRBV5-5; CDR3: CASIKTSGAVLSSYNEQFF
V: TRBV19; CDR3: CASASQLTGGEKLFF
V: TRBV10-3; CDR3: CAISESGGGAGGFHEQYF
V: TRBV2; CDR3: CASSAPVQGESYNSPLHF
V: TRBV12-3/TRBV12-4; CDR3: CASSLTDTIYF
V: TRBV4-3; CDR3: CASSLLAAGGRLVSTDTQYF
V: TRBV30; CDR3: CAWSYLQGSVQYF
V: TRBV30; CDR3: CAWSVWSGKGEQYF
V: TRBV7-8; CDR3: CASSPGAGQGSQPQHF
V: TRBV30; CDR3: CASRAGGGDTQYF